These 31 T cell receptor beta chains were all obtained from the same sample, sequenced in a study of T cells after yellow fever vaccination. TCRdb reprocessed the 5' RACE reads with MiXCR, giving one entry per CDR3 protein. Of 400,000 to 450,000 distinct CDR3 sequences listed, over 15% are singletons. The sequencing used PBMCs, collected before the yellow fever booster vaccination. These receptors all come from a man younger than 35 who received the YFV17D yellow fever vaccine.

J is TRBJ2-5 and V is TRBV6-5; 11 bases line up with TRBD2. This CDR3 spans 16 amino acids. The V gene end was trimmed by 2 bases and the J gene end by 5 bases; junction bases not matched to a gene: 7. The germline CDR1 and CDR2 sequences are MNHEY and SVGAGI. The CDR3, as DNA: TGTGCCAGCAGTTACAGACTAGCGGGGCAAGATGAGACCCAGTACTTC. Amino acids: CASSYRLAGQDETQYF.

This clonotype was detected many times. This chain joins TRBV6-6 and TRBJ1-5; D is undetermined. Germline V gives CDR1 MNHNY, CDR2 SVGAGI (reference sequence). The CDR3 is made up of 14 amino acids. Trimming left V 6 bases short and J 0 bases short, with 9 bases between. CDR3 coding DNA: TGTGCCAGCAGCCCCAGCGATAGCAATCAGCCCCAGCATTTT. Its translation is CASSPSDSNQPQHF.

The gene calls are TRBV5-1 and TRBJ2-3, with TRBD2 matching 7 bases. The germline gives CDR1 SGHRS, CDR2 YFSETQ. The V and J ends lost 4 bases and 5 bases, in that order; junction bases with no gene match: 4. CDR3 size: 13 residues. The CDR3 spells CASSRGDGDTQYF. The CDR3 DNA sequence: TGCGCCAGCAGCCGGGGGGATGGAGATACGCAGTATTTT.

This clonotype appeared once. The CDR3 sequence is CASSLTAGQGAGELFF. CDR3 DNA: TGTGCCAGCAGCTTAACAGCAGGACAGGGCGCCGGGGAGCTGTTTTTT. The chain combines TRBV7-2 with TRBJ2-2, with 8 nucleotides matching TRBD1. Germline V lookup: CDR1 SGHTA, CDR2 FQGNSA. The CDR3 covers 16 residues. V dropped 2 bases and J dropped 6; count of bases not matched to a gene: 8.

The chain couples TRBV25-1 to TRBJ1-1; maybe TRBD1 (5 bases). Trimming took off 3 bases at V and 11 bases at J, with 16 bases between the two ends. From germline, CDR1 is MGHDK and CDR2 SYGVNS. The CDR3 spans 13 residues. The CDR3 spells CASSDTVGGSAFF. The CDR3 bases are TGTGCCAGCAGTGATACCGTTGGGGGTTCGGCTTTCTTT.

In its sample, this clonotype was seen a few times. The chain couples TRBV2 to TRBJ2-1; D uncertain. CDR3 length equals 10 residues. V lost 7 bases and J lost 6, with 4 bases in between. The germline gives CDR1 SNHLY, CDR2 FYNNEI. This CDR3 is CASKSNEQFF. The CDR3 DNA is TGTGCCAGCAAGTCCAATGAGCAGTTCTTC. Combining the CDR3 with reference TRBV2 and TRBJ2-1 gives the whole variable domain EPEVTQTPSHQVTQMGQEVILRCVPISNHLYFYWYRQILGQKVEFLVSFYNNEISEKSEIFDDQFSVERPDGSNFTLKIRSTKLEDSAMYFCASKSNEQFFGPGTRLTVL.

A few counts support this clonotype. This rearrangement joins TRBV9 to TRBJ2-3, with D possibly matching TRBD2 (6 bases). The CDR3 runs 16 residues. Germline V gives CDR1 SGDLS, CDR2 YYNGEE. Trimming pared 4 bases from V and 4 bases from J, leaving 19 bases between. DNA for the CDR3: TGTGCCAGCAGCTTCCCGGGAGCCCACGTAGCAGATACGCAGTATTTT. Residues: CASSFPGAHVADTQYF.

This chain joins TRBV5-1 and TRBJ2-5; TRBD1 matches 12 bases. CDR1 SGHRS and CDR2 YFSETQ come from the germline V gene. The CDR3 has 16 amino acids. Unmatched junction bases numbered 9, after V lost 0 bases and J lost 9 bases. CDR3 loop: CASSLESGQGASSQYF. In DNA, the CDR3 is TGCGCCAGCAGCTTGGAATCGGGACAGGGGGCCTCTTCCCAGTACTTC. The variable domain in full, with the rest retrieved from reference TRBV5-1 and TRBJ2-5, is KAGVTQTPRYLIKTRGQQVTLSCSPISGHRSVSWYQQTPGQGLQFLFEYFSETQRNKGNFPGRFSGRQFSNSRSEMNVSTLELGDSALYLCASSLESGQGASSQYFGPGTRLLVL.

The sample holds a few counts of this clonotype. CDR3 DNA sequence: TGCGCCAGCAGCTCTGGGGGGGTAGGCGTCGGCTATGGCTACACCTTC. It is translated as CASSSGGVGVGYGYTF. The chain combines TRBV5-1 with TRBJ1-2, with D perhaps matching TRBD1 (5 bases). Germline CDR1 SGHRS, CDR2 YFSETQ. Trimming removed 3 bases at V and 4 bases at J, with 19 bases between. This CDR3 is built from 16 residues.

A few counts support this clonotype. The chain joins TRBV5-6 to TRBJ1-5, with unresolved D. The CDR3 has 14 residues. V gave up 1 base and J gave up 4 bases, with 9 bases separating them. Germline CDR1 reads SGHDT; CDR2 reads YYEEEE. The CDR3: CASSLWRDNQPQHF. The DNA of the CDR3 is TGTGCCAGCAGCTTGTGGAGAGATAATCAGCCCCAGCATTTT.

The chain combines TRBV9 with TRBJ2-5; the match to TRBD2 covers 10 bases. Germline assignment: CDR1 SGDLS and CDR2 YYNGEE. There are 14 residues in the CDR3. The trim removed 1 base at V and 4 bases at J, leaving 1 base unmatched. The DNA for the CDR3 is TGTGCCAGCAGCGTAAGCGGGGGGGGAGAGACCCAGTACTTC. Protein: CASSVSGGGETQYF.

This clonotype appeared a few times. CDR3 protein: CASSLSGGRADTQYF. CDR3 in DNA: TGTGCCAGCAGCTTAAGCGGGGGGCGGGCAGATACGCAGTATTTT. This chain connects TRBV7-3 to TRBJ2-3, with TRBD2 identical over 8 bases. After removal of 1 base from V and 4 bases from J, the junction contained 4 bases not matched to a gene. Germline CDR1 reads SGHTA; CDR2 reads FQGTGA. The CDR3 loop spans 15 amino acids.

The J gene is TRBJ2-7, the V gene TRBV6-1; D unresolved. Germline CDR1 reads MNHNS; CDR2 reads SASEGT. The V end lost 8 bases, the J end lost 0 bases, and 8 bases lay between the germline ends. The CDR3 runs to 12 residues. This CDR3 is CASGLYSYEQYV. CDR3 DNA: TGTGCCAGCGGGTTATACTCCTACGAGCAGTACGTC.

This clonotype was recorded a few times. The chain is built from TRBV7-9 and TRBJ2-7, with D hard to call. Trimming took 4 bases from V and 0 from J, leaving 16 bases between them. Germline CDR1 is SEHNR and CDR2 is FQNEAQ (reference sequence). This CDR3 contains 16 residues. CDR3 sequence (DNA): TGTGCCAGCAGCTCGTCTAGACATCTCGGCTCCTACGAGCAGTACTTC. It specifies CASSSSRHLGSYEQYF.

This clonotype was seen a few times. The chain carries TRBV5-1 and TRBJ2-3; weak D call: TRBD1 (7 bases). The germline V and J ends were trimmed by 7 bases and 4 bases, with 13 bases remaining between them. This CDR3 has 13 residues. Germline V gene data show CDR1 as SGHRS and CDR2 as YFSETQ. Written as DNA, the CDR3 is TGCGCCAGCGGGGGGACAGTTTCAGATACGCAGTATTTT. Translated, it gives CASGGTVSDTQYF.

The chain couples TRBV7-3 to TRBJ2-3; weak D call: TRBD2 (6 bases). Germline V CDR1 and CDR2: SGHTA, FQGTGA. The CDR3 totals 16 residues. V was clipped by 4 bases and J by 4 bases, with 18 bases between them. The CDR3 spells CASSSRLVQDPDTQYF. CDR3 in DNA: TGTGCCAGCAGCTCAAGACTAGTTCAAGACCCAGATACGCAGTATTTT.

CDR3: CASSEVPFSGGYTF. The DNA of the CDR3 is TGTGCCAGCAGTGAAGTCCCCTTTTCGGGGGGCTACACCTTC. The chain uses TRBV6-1 and TRBJ1-2; D uncertain. V lost 1 base and J 8 bases, leaving 14 bases between the germline ends. Germline V gene sequence: CDR1 MNHNS, CDR2 SASEGT. This CDR3 region has 14 residues.

This clonotype appeared a few times. The J gene is TRBJ1-1, the V gene TRBV24-1, with no clear D. CDR3 length: 12 amino acids. Germline assignment: CDR1 KGHDR and CDR2 SFDVKD. V was trimmed by 9 bases and J by 3 bases, leaving 10 bases between them. CDR3 amino acids: CATLRGDTEAFF. CDR3 nucleotide sequence: TGTGCCACCCTAAGAGGTGACACTGAAGCTTTCTTT.

The chain joins TRBV6-5 to TRBJ2-7; TRBD1 matches at 11 bases. The V and J ends lost 6 bases and 7 bases, in that order; junction bases with no gene match: 11. This CDR3 region has 15 residues. Germline V CDR1 and CDR2: MNHEY, SVGAGI. Here the CDR3 DNA reads TGTGCCAGCAGCCCGAGAGGGACAGGGGGGATAGAGCAGTACTTC. The encoded protein is CASSPRGTGGIEQYF.

A few counts support this clonotype. The chain couples TRBV7-8 to TRBJ2-1; unclear D gene. Trimming stripped 0 bases from V and 8 bases from J, with 14 bases between. The germline CDR1 and CDR2 sequences are SGHVS and FQNEAQ. CDR3 length: 15 amino acids. The chain's CDR3 is CASSLAGWGIDEQFF. CDR3 coding DNA: TGTGCCAGCAGCTTAGCCGGATGGGGTATCGATGAGCAGTTCTTC.

This chain connects TRBV20-1 to TRBJ2-5; tentatively, D is TRBD1 (6 bases). The CDR3 consists of 15 residues. V was pared by 6 bases and J by 4 bases, with 21 bases between. CDR1 is DFQATT, CDR2 SNEGSKA, per germline (reference sequence). CDR3 sequence reads: CSAMGQGGSPETQYF. The CDR3 DNA reads as TGCAGTGCCATGGGACAAGGGGGATCCCCAGAGACCCAGTACTTC.

This clonotype has a count of ten or more. V usage is TRBV20-1 and J usage is TRBJ2-4; D not resolved. The CDR3 extends over 14 amino acids. V was pared by 5 bases and J by 3 bases, with 14 bases between. Germline V gene lookup returns CDR1 DFQATT and CDR2 SNEGSKA (reference sequence). Written as DNA, the CDR3 is TGCAGTGCTTGGAAGGGTTTGGGCAAAAACATTCAGTACTTC. It yields the protein CSAWKGLGKNIQYF.

The chain is built from TRBV20-1 and TRBJ2-5; 7 nucleotides match TRBD1. The V gene's germline CDR1 is DFQATT and CDR2 SNEGSKA (reference sequence). With 1 base clipped from V and 2 bases from J, the junction kept 1 base outside the gene matches. The length of the CDR3 is 13 residues. CDR3 DNA: TGCAGTGCTAGAGGCAGGGGGCAAGAGACCCAGTACTTC. The encoded protein is CSARGRGQETQYF.

This clonotype has more than one count but fewer than ten. The chain employs TRBV6-6 and TRBJ2-7; unclear D gene. The germline gives CDR1 MNHNY, CDR2 SVGAGI (reference sequence). This CDR3 is 11 amino acids long. Trimming stripped 6 bases from V and 6 bases from J, with 9 bases between. CDR3 region: CASRKAGEQYV. Here the CDR3 DNA reads TGTGCCAGCAGGAAGGCAGGCGAGCAGTACGTC.

This clonotype has more than one count but fewer than ten. The chain employs TRBV10-3 and TRBJ2-5; TRBD2 agrees at 8 bases. Germline CDR1 and CDR2: ENHRY and SYGVKD. The J segment lost 1 base and the V segment lost 4 bases, leaving 2 bases of the junction unmatched. This CDR3 contains 14 residues. The CDR3 bases are TGTGCCATCAGTGCTAGCGGGTCCCAAGAGACCCAGTACTTC. Amino acid sequence: CAISASGSQETQYF.

This clonotype turned up a few times. This rearrangement joins TRBV10-3 to TRBJ2-5; possible D gene TRBD2, 5 bases. Germline loops: CDR1 ENHRY, CDR2 SYGVKD. Trimming removed 3 bases at V and 4 bases at J, with 12 bases between. The CDR3 loop spans 14 amino acids. As DNA, the CDR3 is TGTGCCATCAGTGACCCGGGGAGCGGAGAGACCCAGTACTTC. Amino acids: CAISDPGSGETQYF.

This rearrangement joins TRBV4-2 to TRBJ2-7, with D perhaps assigned TRBD1 or TRBD2 (5 bases each). CDR1 is LGHNA and CDR2 is YNFKEQ in the germline V gene. CDR3 length equals 15 residues. The V end lost 0 bases, the J end lost 3 bases, and 12 bases lay between the germline ends. CDR3 protein: CASSQDPSGHYEQYF. In DNA, the CDR3 is TGTGCCAGCAGCCAAGATCCAAGCGGACACTACGAGCAGTACTTC.

The table lists this clonotype with a few counts. The chain is built from TRBV24-1 and TRBJ2-3; 8 nucleotides align to TRBD1. V shed 5 bases, J shed 2 bases, and the junction held 2 bases outside the gene matches. The CDR3 runs 14 residues. Per germline, CDR1 KGHDR and CDR2 SFDVKD. This CDR3 reads CATSATGVTDTQYF. CDR3 DNA: TGTGCCACCAGTGCGACAGGGGTCACAGATACGCAGTATTTT.

J is TRBJ1-2 and V is TRBV27; D unresolved. The CDR3 is 14 residues long. Germline V lookup: CDR1 MNHEY, CDR2 SMNVEV (reference sequence). Trimming shortened V by 6 bases and J by 2 bases, and 13 bases separated the two germline ends. Written as DNA, the CDR3 is TGTGCCAGCAGCCCCTTCTCGGGGAACTATGGCTACACCTTC. Translated: CASSPFSGNYGYTF.

The chain recombines TRBV5-1 with TRBJ2-4; D possibly corresponds to TRBD2 (5 bases). The length of the CDR3 is 14 residues. V lost 0 bases and J lost 8, with 12 bases in between. CDR1 and CDR2 (germline): SGHRS, YFSETQ. The CDR3 DNA reads TGCGCCAGCAGCTTGGGGCTAGCTGGAGACATTCAGTACTTC. This encodes CASSLGLAGDIQYF.

This chain joins TRBV7-9 and TRBJ1-1, with TRBD1 matching over 10 bases. From germline, CDR1 is SEHNR and CDR2 FQNEAQ (reference sequence). The CDR3 has 13 amino acids. V lost 6 bases, J lost 3 bases, and 1 base stayed unmatched. CDR3 region: CASRTGGDTEAFF. As DNA, the CDR3 is TGTGCCAGCAGGACAGGGGGCGACACTGAAGCTTTCTTT. Full variable domain (missing parts from reference TRBV7-9 and TRBJ1-1): DTGVSQNPRHKITKRGQNVTFRCDPISEHNRLYWYRQTLGQGPEFLTYFQNEAQLEKSRLLSDRFSAERPKGSFSTLEIQRTEQGDSAMYLCASRTGGDTEAFFGQGTRLTVV.